Here is one T cell receptor (beta chain) with its context. This clonotype was picked up many times. What this receptor recognizes is not known. Within one base of it there is no much larger clone, and no base qualities were kept. Trimming removed 5 bases from V and 5 bases from J, leaving 7 bases between the germline ends. From the germline V gene, CDR1 is SGHTA and CDR2 is FQGTGA. Reading from cysteine to phenylalanine, the CDR3 counts 12 amino acids. Here the CDR3 DNA is all that survives: 36 bases in frame from base 1. The instrument was an Illumina HiSeq 2500. Quantitative 5'-RACE with molecular barcodes was the method used to prepare the TCR beta libraries. The original methods were these. A new computational method based on a probabilistic model of VDJ rearrangement was used to identify disease-linked TCR variants. Starting from the raw public reads, TCRdb applied fastp trimming at Q25, assembled clones with MiXCR and retained in-frame beta chains. Each CDR3 protein gets just one entry, which takes the most common genes and DNA from the rows behind it. The authors' filters were not applied to this entry. Counted in this sample were 250,000 to 400,000 distinct CDR3 sequences; roughly 11% of them appeared once. Roughly 9.2% of the sample is in the top ten clones.

The entry originates in a study of CD8 T cells in ankylosing spondylitis (TCRdb year 2017). For the wider study: The study set out to find disease-linked TCR variants by profiling T cell receptor beta repertoires in ankylosing spondylitis patients and healthy donors. The full study cohort comprised 25 ankylosing spondylitis patients and some 100 healthy donors. Peripheral blood was sampled, and synovial fluid was also collected from ankylosing spondylitis patients.

Here is what the overall study found, with its caveats: A CD8+ phenotype was shown by the disease-linked clones, which were found at relatively low frequencies in peripheral blood. Some motif variants were previously reported in synovial fluid and blood of reactive arthritis patients, suggesting common disease-initiation mechanisms. Blood from ankylosing spondylitis patients appeared to be characterized by a TCR beta motif made up of several highly homologous amino acid variants. According to the report, matched synovial fluid samples from ankylosing spondylitis patients were significantly enriched for the disease-linked clones.

The sequence was obtained from a female donor with ankylosing spondylitis or in good health (not recorded which). The sequence is built from TRBV7-3 and TRBJ2-1, with TRBD1 perhaps the D gene, on 5 matching bases. Sequenced: blood, either unsorted or a sorted T cell fraction (not recorded which). The sequence in DNA is TGTGCCAGCAGCCTGGGGCACAATGAGCAGTTCTTC. It codes for CASSLGHNEQFF.